The text below deals with one TCR beta chain. Its antigen is not yet known. No much larger clone is present one base from it, and per-base qualities are unavailable. Trimming removed 4 bases from V and 5 bases from J, leaving 17 bases between the germline ends. From the cysteine through the phenylalanine, the CDR3 covers 16 amino acids. Just CDR3 DNA is preserved here, 48 bases in frame from base 1. CDR1 is given as KGHSH and CDR2 as LQKENI, both from the germline V gene. Healthy HIV-negative adults with no recently reported acute infections or vaccinations were included as donors. Every donor was a Caucasian adult residing in Nashville, Tennessee, USA. CD4+ T cells were enriched by magnetic negative selection; naive cells were then positively selected on CD45RA, and the negative fraction formed the memory subset. After blood collection by leukapheresis, PBMCs were isolated using Ficoll-Histopaque density gradient centrifugation and then cryopreserved in the vapor phase of liquid nitrogen. Analytical flow cytometry was used to check the purity and quantity of each magnetically sorted T cell population. Genomic DNA was isolated from every sorted fraction and measured by UV absorbance on a Nanodrop 2000c.

Using the deep immunoSEQ assay, multiplex PCR amplified TCR CDR3 regions from genomic DNA. Extracted genomic DNA from each cell subset was spread evenly across all wells of several immunoSEQ 96-well plates, with each plate serving as a replicate. Each replicate PCR for sorted subsets received around 0.2 ug genomic DNA, equal to roughly 30,000 T cell genomes. The purified libraries were quantified using a Qubit 3.0 fluorometer, sized with a Bioanalyzer 2100, and then quantified again using the KAPA Library Quantification kit. Each immunoSEQ 96-well plate was sequenced on its own single-read 150-cycle Illumina NextSeq 550 flow cell. In the paper's pipeline: The immunoSEQ output contained only junctional sequences without quality scores, so filtering could not match that applied to full-length reads. To assign V/J genes and CDR3, sequences were annotated using PyIR, a Python wrapper for IgBLAST v1.9, with IMGT germline references. Any read was removed if the V/J assignment was weak (E-value above 1e-6), the CDR3 was missing, or the read contained stop codons, out-of-frame junctions, or ambiguous translated residues. V3J clonotypes were defined as sequences sharing an identical inferred V gene, J gene, and CDR3 amino acid sequence. To compute the percentage overlap between repertoires, the number of shared unique clonotypes was divided by the size of the smaller repertoire. Richness of each repertoire was evaluated using RTK rarefaction, the Chao1 estimator, and Recon v2.1 estimates of unobserved clonotypes. OLGA was used to compute generation probabilities for all TCRbeta clonotypes that the gDNA method yielded from several donors. The clones in this table, taken by TCRdb from immuneACCESS, are in-frame only. Not every clone is retained; where verified, under half of the shortfall comes from an unresolved V gene, and the cause of the rest is unknown. That table gives V, J and clone size, and the DNA gave D and trimming. Within this sample are 2 million to 2.5 million clones, with around 95% of them counted one time only. The ten largest make up around 0.13% of the sample.

The data stem from a study of shared clonotypes between healthy human individuals (dated by TCRdb to between 2020 and 2021). A note on the overall study: The cohort included a few men and a couple of women between 18 and 49 years of age. For each donor, CD4 naive and CD4 memory were each given three plates, CD8 naive was given two plates, and CD8 memory was given one plate. The study deeply sequenced blood TCR repertoires of about 5 healthy adults to estimate repertoire size and the extent of clonotype sharing between individuals. To increase sequencing depth and limit assay-specific biases, different laboratories used diverse techniques to prepare libraries and sequence TCR repertoires. Per donor, leukapheresis produced somewhere between about 0.9 and 10 billion PBMCs. Results the study describes overall, beyond this receptor: Rarefaction of sorted-subset datasets indicated incomplete sequencing despite the large sequencing depth. Sampling was limited to blood, and TCR repertoires in tissue likely differ from TCR repertoires in blood. Higher generation probabilities were observed for clonotypes shared by all four sorted-subset donors than for non-shared clonotypes. Sharing across a handful of donors was observed for around 5% of naive CD4, less than 4% of naive CD8, 2.3% of memory CD4, and about 0.4% of memory CD8 clonotypes. Pairwise subsampling led to the expectation that sequencing depth would affect the degree of clonotype sharing among donors. The small number of donors limited the genetic and exposure-history diversity represented. Estimated clonotype richness was generally larger for naive than for memory subsets.

The rearrangement combines TRBV18 with TRBJ1-4, and TRBD1 may be the D gene, going by 5 matching bases. Sequencing was performed on naive CD4+ T cells sorted from blood. This specimen's cell subset or site label, interpreted: CD45RA+ positively selected. This TCR came from a man aged 18-30 years in good health. The CDR3 region: CASSRRLQGVNEKLFF. The nucleotide sequence is TGTGCCAGCTCACGCCGCCTCCAAGGGGTGAATGAAAAACTGTTTTTT.